This T cell receptor beta chain comes out of a study of blood T cell repertoires in COVID-19 (dated by TCRdb to 2020 to 2021). About the full investigation: Samples from collaborators originated in the United States, Italy and Spain and spanned both the acute and convalescent phases of COVID-19. The prospective study material was composed of cDNA or gDNA derived from T cells, B-cell-depleted T cells, or PBMCs. Deeply sampled blood TCRbeta repertoires from subjects exposed to, actively infected with, or recovered from COVID-19 were included in the dataset. The repertoires were released in a freely available public database meant as a resource for research on the immune response to SARS-CoV-2. Samples came from the ongoing ImmuneRACE study (first 160 participants) plus 1,254 subjects from 6 global collaborators. The sample metadata nearly always contained a de-identified subject ID, COVID-19 status, age in years and sex. Where available, HLA class I and class II types were taken from metadata supplied by the sample provider and were not determined by assay-based typing. Overall study results and their limits: Clinical and demographic metadata were provided uncurated, with the amount varying by source and participant.

In the prospective study, participants were about 18 to 100 years old, resided in fewer than 25 geographic areas of the United States, and were enrolled through a virtual design. Cohort assignment in the prospective study relied on participant-reported clinical history from a screening survey and a study questionnaire. Mobile phlebotomists in the prospective study collected whole blood, serum and a nasopharyngeal or oropharyngeal swab from every participant. Additional blood draws and questionnaires over an approximately two-month period could optionally be provided by prospective study participants. Before DNA extraction, prospective study blood samples were shipped either frozen or at room temperature. For this clone: What this receptor recognizes is not known. No clone much larger than this one lies a single base away; base qualities are absent.

The CDR3 numbers 14 residues from cysteine through phenylalanine. Left in the record is the CDR3 DNA by itself, 42 bases read in frame from the first base. CDR1 is given as SGHRS and CDR2 as YFSETQ, both from the germline V gene. V and J are trimmed by 0 bases and 4 bases, and the gene matches miss 3 bases of the junction. TCRbeta CDR3 regions were amplified from genomic DNA by means of the immunoSEQ Assay, a bias-controlled multiplex PCR. Per the source publication's procedure: The number of nucleated cells in each sample was estimated by amplification of reference gene primers within the assay. Sequence reads were collapsed and filtered to measure the absolute abundance of every unique TCRbeta CDR3 rearrangement. Productive Simpson clonality was computed per sample as the square root of Simpson's diversity index over productive rearrangements. Not all clones reach the TCRdb copy of this immuneACCESS table, which keeps in-frame sequences only. Checked studies attribute under half of the gap to unresolved V genes and leave the rest unexplained. V, J and clone size were drawn from that table, and D and trimming were deduced from the DNA. Counted in this sample were around 140,000 clones; roughly four fifths of them appeared once. 3% to 3.5% of the sample is held by the ten biggest clonotypes.

The receptor was isolated from a woman aged 45-60 years with acute COVID-19. Sequencing used PBMCs or T cells enriched from blood (not recorded which). This chain joins TRBV5-1 to TRBJ1-2; the junction holds 7 bases that match TRBD1. The CDR3 in this case is CASSLEGQFYGYTF. The sequence in DNA is TGCGCCAGCAGCTTGGAGGGACAGTTCTATGGCTACACCTTC.